This entry describes one TCR beta chain. This sample was taken from a study of blood T cell repertoires in COVID-19. Study-level information: The origin of the acute and convalescent COVID-19 samples was the United States, Italy and Spain. Sample material is recorded as cDNA or gDNA derived from T cells, B-cell-depleted T cells, or PBMCs.

Under the authors' procedure: Counts of nucleated cells, estimated from reference gene primer amplification, were obtained. Sequencing used immunoSEQ multiplex PCR; TCRdb keeps in-frame clones, though not all of them. The V and J calls and clone size come from that table; D and trimming were worked out from the DNA. Among roughly 80,000 clones listed, 84% were seen once. This TCR was recovered from a man in his forties or fifties with acute or convalescent COVID-19. Sequences were obtained from peripheral blood.

The CDR3 loop is CASSPRLANTGELFF. The CDR3 DNA follows: TGTGCCAGCAGCCCACGACTAGCTAACACCGGGGAGCTGTTTTTT. The J gene is TRBJ2-2, the V gene TRBV7-9; 7 bases map to TRBD2. CDR1 and CDR2 (germline): SEHNR, FQNEAQ (reference sequence). The CDR3 sequence is 15 residues long. V lost 5 bases, J lost 2 bases, and 5 bases stayed unmatched.